The clone carrying this T cell receptor beta chain appeared many times. Antigen unknown. V lost 0 bases to trimming and J lost 6 bases, with 14 bases between them. Germline V gene data show CDR1 as DFQATT and CDR2 as SNEGSKA (reference sequence). CDR3 size: 14 residues. The data derive from a study of T cell repertoires in cytomegalovirus infection. Looking at the study overall: Indications came from public TCR beta signatures; they pointed to CMV infection and to a matching HLA type. Study conclusions and caveats: CMV-specific HLA-C-restricted TCR beta clonotypes dominated the ex vivo response. CMV carriers with the relevant HLA were identified by cumulative public TCR beta family frequency.

From the reads, TCRdb called clonotypes with MiXCR, one entry per CDR3 protein. The repertoire consists of about 250,000 distinct CDR3 sequences, with 9% to 15% occurring once and the leading ten covering 1.5% to 2%. The receptor was derived from a human donor in good health (CMV status not recorded). Some clones in this sample may be carry-over from other donors' samples. The chain links TRBV20-1 to TRBJ1-2, with D possibly being TRBD1 (6 bases). The specimen sequenced was PBMCs. The CDR3 DNA sequence: TGCAGTGCTAGAGATGCCCGGGACACCAATGGCTACACCTTC. It translates to CSARDARDTNGYTF.